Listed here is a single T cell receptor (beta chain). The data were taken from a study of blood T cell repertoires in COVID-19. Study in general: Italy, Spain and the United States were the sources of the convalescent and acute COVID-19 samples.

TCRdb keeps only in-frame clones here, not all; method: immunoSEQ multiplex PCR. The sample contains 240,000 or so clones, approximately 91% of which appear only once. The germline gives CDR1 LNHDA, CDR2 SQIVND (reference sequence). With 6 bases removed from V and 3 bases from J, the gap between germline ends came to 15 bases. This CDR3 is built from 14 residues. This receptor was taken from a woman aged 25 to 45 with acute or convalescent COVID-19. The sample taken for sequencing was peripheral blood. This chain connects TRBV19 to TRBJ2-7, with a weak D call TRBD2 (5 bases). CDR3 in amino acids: CASSPSVGNYEQYF. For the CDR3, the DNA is TGTGCCAGTAGCCCGTCCGTCGGGAACTACGAGCAGTACTTC.